One sample yielded the 30 T cell receptor beta chains listed below, sequenced in a study of blood T cell repertoires in COVID-19. Clones were sequenced by immunoSEQ multiplex PCR, and TCRdb holds only the in-frame ones, with some missing. The sample has 170,000 or so clones, 85% seen once; the top ten hold 6% to 6.5%. Sequencing was done on a sample of PBMCs or T cells enriched from blood (not recorded which). These receptors were obtained from a man between 35 and 55 years old who had recovered from COVID-19.

The chain joins TRBV11-2 to TRBJ1-6; no reliable D call. V lost 4 bases and J 8 bases, leaving 12 bases between the germline ends. This CDR3 contains 14 residues. CDR1 is SGHAT and CDR2 is FQNNGV in the germline V gene. CDR3 amino acids: CASSWAPEDSPLHF. The CDR3 bases are TGTGCCAGCAGCTGGGCACCCGAAGATTCACCCCTCCACTTT.

This sequence joins TRBV13 and TRBJ1-2; TRBD1 might be the D (6 bases). The CDR3 is 15 amino acids. CDR1 PRHDT and CDR2 FYEKMQ come from the germline V gene (reference sequence). V lost 5 bases, J lost 2 bases, and 15 bases lay in between. The CDR3 sequence is CASSPHRDPNYGYTF. As DNA, the CDR3 is TGTGCCAGCAGCCCCCACAGGGACCCCAACTATGGCTACACCTTC. Complete variable domain (other parts from reference TRBV13 and TRBJ1-2): AAGVIQSPRHLIKEKRETATLKCYPIPRHDTVYWYQQGPGQDPQFLISFYEKMQSDKGSIPDRFSAQQFSDYHSELNMSSLELGDSALYFCASSPHRDPNYGYTFGSGTRLTVV.

The chain carries TRBV6-5 and TRBJ2-7; weak D call: TRBD1 (7 bases). Germline CDR1 is MNHEY and CDR2 is SVGAGI. V was shortened by 7 bases and J by 7 bases, with 20 bases between the two germline ends. This CDR3 region has 14 residues. CDR3 sequence (DNA): TGTGCCAGCAATCCCGTAGGACAGGCGGGAGAGCAGTACTTC. Encoded protein: CASNPVGQAGEQYF.

The rearrangement joins TRBV19 to TRBJ1-1; the D is unclear. CDR3 size: 13 residues. Trimming stripped 1 base from V and 4 bases from J, with 7 bases between. The germline gives CDR1 LNHDA, CDR2 SQIVND (reference sequence). The CDR3 DNA reads TGTGCCAGTAGTATAGGGCTAGGCACTGAAGCTTTCTTT. The encoded protein is CASSIGLGTEAFF.

The rearrangement joins TRBV2 to TRBJ2-7, with TRBD2 matching 9 bases. V shed 5 bases and J 5 bases; nucleotides not matched to a gene: 10. CDR3 length: 15 residues. CDR1 and CDR2 from the germline V gene are SNHLY and FYNNEI. CDR3 nucleotides: TGTGCCAGCAGTCTCCGTAGCGGGAGTGGAAACGAGCAGTACTTC. Translated, it gives CASSLRSGSGNEQYF.

The gene calls are TRBV2 and TRBJ2-5; TRBD1 is a possible D gene (7 bases). This CDR3 spans 16 amino acids. In germline, CDR1 is SNHLY, CDR2 FYNNEI. Deletions cut 5 bases from V and 5 bases from J, with 21 bases between. The CDR3 loop reads CASSTAFQGGGETQYF. DNA of the CDR3: TGTGCCAGCAGTACCGCCTTTCAGGGGGGTGGGGAGACCCAGTACTTC. Together with reference TRBV2 and TRBJ2-5, the CDR3 gives the full variable domain: EPEVTQTPSHQVTQMGQEVILRCVPISNHLYFYWYRQILGQKVEFLVSFYNNEISEKSEIFDDQFSVERPDGSNFTLKIRSTKLEDSAMYFCASSTAFQGGGETQYFGPGTRLLVL.

This clone was observed a handful of times. The chain recombines TRBV5-1 with TRBJ2-1, with 12 bases lining up with TRBD2. The CDR3 contains 15 residues. The ends lost 0 bases at V and 7 bases at J; junction bases unmatched: 2. The germline V gene has CDR1 SGHRS and CDR2 YFSETQ. Here the CDR3 DNA reads TGCGCCAGCAGCTTGGGACTAGCGGGAGCGAATGAGCAGTTCTTC. Translated, it gives CASSLGLAGANEQFF. Full variable domain (rest looked up from reference TRBV5-1 and TRBJ2-1): KAGVTQTPRYLIKTRGQQVTLSCSPISGHRSVSWYQQTPGQGLQFLFEYFSETQRNKGNFPGRFSGRQFSNSRSEMNVSTLELGDSALYLCASSLGLAGANEQFFGPGTRLTVL.

The chain is built from TRBV5-4 and TRBJ1-2; no clear D gene. This CDR3 spans 15 amino acids. Trimming took 4 bases from V and 7 from J, leaving 20 bases between them. The V gene's germline CDR1 is SGHNT and CDR2 YYREEE (reference sequence). As DNA, the CDR3 is TGTGCCAGCAGCGGGATGGGGTCGGGAGATCGTGGCTACACCTTC. Its translation is CASSGMGSGDRGYTF.

This rearrangement joins TRBV28 to TRBJ1-3; 7 bases align to TRBD1. Germline lookup yields CDR1 MDHEN and CDR2 SYDVKM. The CDR3 has 13 residues. Losses at the gene ends were 5 bases for V and 8 bases for J; bases not matched to a gene: 6. In DNA form, the CDR3 reads TGTGCCAGCAGTCCCACAGGGGATGACACCATATATTTT. It encodes CASSPTGDDTIYF.

This chain uses TRBV6-5 with TRBJ2-2; TRBD1 agrees at 9 bases. Germline V CDR1 and CDR2: MNHEY, SVGAGI. V was pared by 6 bases and J by 4 bases, with 6 bases of the junction left unmatched. This CDR3 is 15 amino acids long. The CDR3 protein is CASSRTGEITGELFF. The CDR3 nucleotides read TGTGCCAGCAGCAGGACAGGGGAAATCACCGGGGAGCTGTTTTTT.

The chain recombines TRBV3-1 (or the pseudogene TRBV3-2) with TRBJ1-6; D call uncertain. Germline lookup yields CDR1 LGHDT and CDR2 YNNKEL (reference sequence). The CDR3 contains 12 residues. Trimming removed 0 bases from V and 15 bases from J, with 9 bases in between. CDR3 bases: TGTGCCAGCAGCCAAGATTATGGCTTCCTCCACTTT. Amino acids: CASSQDYGFLHF.

This clone was observed a few times. The chain uses TRBV19 and TRBJ1-3; 7 bases match TRBD1. Germline CDR1 is LNHDA and CDR2 is SQIVND (reference sequence). The V segment lost 6 bases and the J segment 8 bases; nucleotides outside the gene matches: 13. This CDR3 has 15 residues. The CDR3 coding sequence is TGTGCCAGTAGGCCCCGGTCGACAGGGAGAGACACCATATATTTT. Translating it yields CASRPRSTGRDTIYF.

This clone was found once. The CDR3 nucleotides are TGTGCCATCAGTGTGAGGAGACAGATAACAGATACGCAGTATTTT. This translates into CAISVRRQITDTQYF. V is TRBV10-3 and J is TRBJ2-3; D possibly corresponds to TRBD1 (5 bases). V was pared by 4 bases and J by 3 bases, with 14 bases between. The CDR3 consists of 15 residues. The germline V gene encodes CDR1 ENHRY and CDR2 SYGVKD.

The chain uses TRBV28 and TRBJ2-7, with TRBD1 matching 11 bases. CDR1 and CDR2 (germline): MDHEN, SYDVKM. The length of the CDR3 is 15 residues. J lost 0 bases, V lost 6 bases, and 4 bases had no gene match. The CDR3 protein is CASSSGQGVSYEQYF. The CDR3 DNA sequence: TGTGCCAGCAGCTCGGGACAGGGGGTCTCCTACGAGCAGTACTTC.

This rearrangement joins TRBV11-3 to TRBJ2-7; possible D gene TRBD1, 6 bases. This CDR3 spans 14 amino acids. Between the trimmed V and J ends, which lost 5 bases and 4 bases, there was a span of 15 bases. Germline-derived CDR1 and CDR2 are SGHNT and YENEEA. In nucleotides, the CDR3 is TGTGCCAGCAGCCCCTACGGGACACCTTACGAGCAGTACTTC. It encodes CASSPYGTPYEQYF.

The chain has TRBV9 and TRBJ1-4; 8 nucleotides match TRBD1. The V segment lost 4 bases and the J segment 5 bases; nucleotides outside the gene matches: 4. From germline, CDR1 is SGDLS and CDR2 YYNGEE. The CDR3 sequence is 14 residues long. CDR3 sequence reads: CASSSRTGNEKLFF. Here the CDR3 DNA reads TGTGCCAGCAGCTCACGGACAGGGAATGAAAAACTGTTTTTT.

This clone was seen repeatedly, ten times or more. The chain carries TRBV7-8 and TRBJ2-1, with a weak D call TRBD2 (6 bases). Trimming stripped 1 base from V and 10 bases from J, with 8 bases between. The V gene's germline CDR1 is SGHVS and CDR2 FQNEAQ. The CDR3 is made up of 12 amino acids. CDR3 amino acids: CASSLVGGEQFF. In DNA, the CDR3 is TGTGCCAGCAGCTTAGTCGGGGGAGAGCAGTTCTTC.

A single count supports this clone. The chain is built from TRBV18 and TRBJ2-3; D is unresolved. CDR3 size: 13 residues. CDR1 is KGHSH and CDR2 is LQKENI in the germline V gene. Trimming took 3 bases from V and 0 from J, leaving 4 bases between them. The CDR3 region has the DNA TGTGCCAGCTCACCCCTTAGCACAGATACGCAGTATTTT. Amino acid sequence: CASSPLSTDTQYF. The complete variable domain, with remaining parts taken from reference TRBV18 and TRBJ2-3, reads NAGVMQNPRHLVRRRGQEARLRCSPMKGHSHVYWYRQLPEEGLKFMVYLQKENIIDESGMPKERFSAEFPKEGPSILRIQQVVRGDSAAYFCASSPLSTDTQYFGPGTRLTVL.

The J gene is TRBJ2-7, the V gene TRBV9, with TRBD2 matching over 13 bases. Germline V gene sequence: CDR1 SGDLS, CDR2 YYNGEE. Losses at the gene ends were 4 bases for V and 1 base for J; bases not matched to a gene: 5. This CDR3 region has 16 residues. The CDR3 nucleotides are TGTGCCAGCAGCCCTCGACTAGCGGGGGGATCCTACGAGCAGTACTTC. This gives the protein CASSPRLAGGSYEQYF.

The sample holds one count of this clone. The V and J genes are TRBV2 and TRBJ1-6; TRBD1 agrees at 7 bases. Germline CDR1 SNHLY, CDR2 FYNNEI. The CDR3 runs to 15 residues. The ends lost 4 bases at V and 9 bases at J; junction bases unmatched: 9. The CDR3 bases are TGTGCCAGCAGTGGGGACAGCAAATACGGTTCACCCCTCCACTTT. Translated, it gives CASSGDSKYGSPLHF.

The chain combines TRBV9 with TRBJ1-2, with 9 bases lining up with TRBD1. With 4 bases clipped from V and 2 bases from J, the junction kept 9 bases outside the gene matches. CDR1 is SGDLS and CDR2 is YYNGEE in the germline V gene. This CDR3 region has 16 residues. CDR3 protein: CASSTFADRGNYGYTF. The CDR3 DNA is TGTGCCAGCAGCACCTTTGCGGACAGGGGAAACTATGGCTACACCTTC.

This chain uses TRBV14 with TRBJ1-1; 8 nucleotides align to TRBD1. Germline values: CDR1 SGHDN, CDR2 FVKESK. The ends lost 4 bases at V and 3 bases at J; junction bases unmatched: 10. The CDR3 covers 16 residues. The CDR3 here is CASSRGQGPPYTEAFF. Here the CDR3 DNA reads TGTGCCAGCAGCCGAGGACAGGGTCCTCCCTACACTGAAGCTTTCTTT.

The chain uses TRBV19 and TRBJ2-7, with no clear D. The germline V gene has CDR1 LNHDA and CDR2 SQIVND (reference sequence). The CDR3 totals 13 residues. V was clipped by 3 bases and J by 6 bases, with 12 bases between them. This CDR3 is CASSMWAAGEQYF. The CDR3 DNA follows: TGTGCCAGTAGTATGTGGGCCGCCGGCGAGCAGTACTTC.

The gene calls are TRBV21-1 and TRBJ1-3; the DNA was not used to check the table's D call, TRBD1. TRBV21-1 is a known pseudogene. The CDR3 is 14 amino acids. CDR3 in amino acids: CASISGTGGYTIYF. As DNA, the CDR3 is TGTGCCAGCATCTCCGGGACAGGGGGGTACACCATATATTTT.

This rearrangement joins TRBV29-1 to TRBJ2-5; the D gene is possibly TRBD2 (5 bases). Trimming stripped 3 bases from V and 4 bases from J, with 12 bases between. CDR3 length: 13 residues. Germline V CDR1 and CDR2: SQVTM, ANQGSEA. CDR3 nucleotide sequence: TGCAGCGTTGACCTTGGAGGAGGAGAGACCCAGTACTTC. It codes for CSVDLGGGETQYF.

The V gene is TRBV7-9, the J gene TRBJ2-7, with TRBD1 matching over 8 bases. Per germline, CDR1 SEHNR and CDR2 FQNEAQ (reference sequence). The CDR3 loop spans 14 amino acids. V lost 5 bases, J lost 3 bases, and 6 bases stayed unmatched. Here the CDR3 reads CASSPRDRRYEQYF. The CDR3 nucleotides read TGTGCCAGCAGCCCCCGGGACAGGCGCTACGAGCAGTACTTC.

The sample holds one count of this clone. This chain links TRBV7-9 with TRBJ2-7; a possible D gene is TRBD1 (5 bases). The germline V gene encodes CDR1 SEHNR and CDR2 FQNEAQ (reference sequence). V lost 7 bases and J 2 bases, leaving 15 bases between the germline ends. The CDR3 is 14 residues long. The CDR3 bases are TGTGCCAGCACCGACAGTCCAGAGACCTACGAGCAGTACTTC. It yields the protein CASTDSPETYEQYF.

This clone was seen only once. V usage is TRBV6-1 and J usage is TRBJ1-2; D not resolved. Looked up from germline, CDR1 is MNHNS and CDR2 is SASEGT. Trimming shortened V by 1 base and J by 6 bases, and 12 bases separated the two germline ends. The CDR3 is made up of 14 amino acids. The CDR3 spells CASSEEVQWDGYTF. DNA for the CDR3: TGTGCCAGCAGTGAAGAAGTACAGTGGGATGGCTACACCTTC.

The chain is built from TRBV6-5 and TRBJ1-2; D is perhaps TRBD1 (6 bases). This CDR3 has 12 residues. V shed 5 bases and J shed 8 bases, with 12 bases lying between them. Germline V lookup: CDR1 MNHEY, CDR2 SVGAGI. This CDR3 reads CASSPQQGGYTF. The CDR3 DNA sequence: TGTGCCAGCAGTCCGCAACAGGGAGGCTACACCTTC.

CDR3 amino acids: CATGSGHQETQYF. The CDR3 DNA reads as TGTGCCACGGGGAGTGGGCACCAAGAGACCCAGTACTTC. The gene calls are TRBV12-3 or TRBV12-4 and TRBJ2-5, with a tentative D call TRBD2 (5 bases). This CDR3 is built from 13 residues. V was cut by 10 bases and J by 0 bases, with 12 bases left in between.